A selection of T cell receptor beta chains follows, all from one sample in a study of cytomegalovirus exposure and HLA in healthy donors. Sequenced by immunoSEQ multiplex PCR; TCRdb stores in-frame clones only, minus some. The sample contains about 110,000 clones, around three quarters of which appear only once. Source material: PBMCs. These receptors all stem from a boy aged 5-17 years in good health and CMV-seronegative. The CDR3 runs from the conserved cysteine through the conserved F or W. The order of the fields is D gene, V gene, CDR3 length, clone size, J gene, CDR3 protein, CDR3 DNA. D genes are given only for firm matches. Expanded clones are given a class, and other clones once, few, many or no size at all.

TRBD1	TRBV13	17	-	TRBJ1-3	CASSPGERQGVGNTIYF	TGTGCCAGCAGCCCAGGCGAAAGACAGGGAGTTGGAAACACCATATATTTT
TRBD2	TRBV4-3	15	few	TRBJ2-1	CASSQLAGGYNEQFF	TGCGCCAGCAGCCAACTAGCGGGGGGCTACAATGAGCAGTTCTTC
-	TRBV5-1	15	-	TRBJ2-1	CASSLRSGPYNEQFF	TGCGCCAGCAGCTTGAGGAGCGGGCCCTACAATGAGCAGTTCTTC
TRBD1	TRBV6-5	13	-	TRBJ1-6	CASSARGTSPLHF	TGTGCCAGCAGTGCCAGGGGGACGTCACCCCTCCACTTT
-	TRBV30	12	-	TRBJ2-1	CAWGGTYNEQFF	TGTGCCTGGGGGGGCACCTACAATGAGCAGTTCTTC
-	TRBV15	16	-	TRBJ1-4	CATSRDVPGRDEKLFF	TGTGCCACCAGCAGAGATGTACCGGGGAGGGATGAAAAACTGTTTTTT
TRBD1	TRBV18	16	-	TRBJ1-5	CASSLTGGDSNQPQHF	TGTGCCAGCTCACTAACAGGGGGGGATAGCAATCAGCCCCAGCATTTT
-	TRBV5-4	16	-	TRBJ1-1	CASSLPATGMNTEAFF	TGTGCCAGCAGCCTGCCGGCGACAGGTATGAACACTGAAGCTTTCTTT
TRBD1	TRBV6-5	15	few	TRBJ1-4	CASSRETTGSEKLFF	TGTGCCAGCAGCCGCGAAACGACAGGGAGTGAAAAACTGTTTTTT
-	TRBV9	16	-	TRBJ1-3	CASSPRMASSGNTIYF	TGTGCCAGCAGCCCCCGGATGGCTAGCTCTGGAAACACCATATATTTT
TRBD2	TRBV13	16	-	TRBJ2-1	CASSTRVAGLYNEQFF	TGTGCCAGCAGCACCCGGGTAGCGGGACTCTACAATGAGCAGTTCTTC
-	TRBV9	14	-	TRBJ2-7	CASSVGYTGYEQYF	TGTGCCAGCAGCGTAGGATATACAGGGTACGAGCAGTACTTC
TRBD1	TRBV4-3	16	-	TRBJ2-7	CASSQGEGQGNYEQYF	TGCGCCAGCAGCCAAGGTGAGGGACAGGGGAACTACGAGCAGTACTTC
TRBD2	TRBV4-2	17	-	TRBJ2-1	CASSQEGSGSPYNEQFF	TGTGCCAGCAGCCAAGAGGGGAGCGGGAGCCCTTACAATGAGCAGTTCTTC
TRBD2	TRBV6-5	14	-	TRBJ2-7	CASSYGAGGGEQYF	TGTGCCAGCAGTTACGGAGCGGGGGGTGGCGAGCAGTACTTC
-	TRBV29-1	14	-	TRBJ2-1	CSVGGVLSYNEQFF	TGCAGCGTTGGGGGGGTCCTCTCCTACAATGAGCAGTTCTTC
-	TRBV29-1	13	-	TRBJ1-2	CSVRVTSNYGYTF	TGCAGCGTCAGGGTTACTTCAAACTATGGCTACACCTTC
-	TRBV27	15	-	TRBJ1-1	CASSLGPGTNTEAFF	TGTGCCAGCAGTTTAGGGCCAGGAACGAACACTGAAGCTTTCTTT
TRBD1	TRBV2	15	few	TRBJ1-4	CAGGRGTGSNEKLFF	TGTGCCGGAGGACGAGGGACAGGGAGTAATGAAAAACTGTTTTTT
TRBD2	TRBV5-6	16	once	TRBJ2-7	CASSPSGSGGIHEQYF	TGTGCCAGCAGCCCTTCGGGGAGCGGGGGGATTCACGAGCAGTACTTC
-	TRBV5-6	16	-	TRBJ2-7	CASSSRAGGILGEQYF	TGTGCCAGCAGCTCGAGGGCAGGAGGTATTTTAGGCGAGCAGTACTTC
-	TRBV9	14	-	TRBJ2-1	CASSPSPQGNEQFF	TGTGCCAGCAGCCCATCCCCTCAGGGAAATGAGCAGTTCTTC
-	TRBV2	15	-	TRBJ1-4	CASTSPWSSTEKLFF	TGTGCCAGCACGAGTCCGTGGTCCTCCACTGAAAAACTGTTTTTT
TRBD2	TRBV9	17	-	TRBJ2-3	CASSEGGRSGSLDTQYF	TGTGCCAGCAGCGAGGGTGGGAGAAGCGGGAGTTTAGATACGCAGTATTTT
-	TRBV2	11	-	TRBJ1-2	CASGGNYGYTF	TGTGCCAGCGGCGGCAACTATGGCTACACCTTC
-	TRBV7-9	14	-	TRBJ1-5	CANEPLDRNQPQHF	TGTGCCAACGAACCCCTGGACAGAAATCAGCCCCAGCATTTT
-	TRBV7-8	17	-	TRBJ1-2	CASSLVLRQGYNYGYTF	TGTGCCAGCAGCTTAGTTCTTCGGCAGGGCTATAACTATGGCTACACCTTC
-	TRBV5-6	13	-	TRBJ2-7	CASGDSSLYEQYF	TGTGCCAGCGGGGACTCAAGCCTATACGAGCAGTACTTC